A single TCR beta chain is shown here with its context. There is no known antigen for this receptor. No base quality values were provided; no much bigger clone lies one nucleotide off. Enrolling through a virtual design, the prospective study's participants ranged in age from roughly 18 to 95 years and lived across roughly 24 United States geographic areas. Cohort assignment in the prospective study relied on participant-reported clinical history from a screening survey and a study questionnaire. In the prospective study, mobile phlebotomists collected whole blood, serum and a nasopharyngeal or oropharyngeal swab from each participant. Participants in the prospective study had the option to provide additional blood draws and questionnaires over a roughly 2-month period. Blood samples from the prospective study were shipped frozen or at room temperature prior to DNA extraction. The immunoSEQ Assay, a bias-controlled multiplex PCR, was used to amplify TCRbeta CDR3 regions from genomic DNA. Per the original workflow: The number of nucleated cells in each sample was estimated from the amplification of reference gene primers within the assay. Sequence reads were collapsed and filtered to measure the absolute abundance of every unique TCRbeta CDR3 rearrangement. For each sample, productive Simpson clonality was calculated as the square root of Simpson's diversity index across productive rearrangements. What TCRdb holds here is the immuneACCESS table cut down to in-frame rearrangements. Part of the clones is not present; checked against another copy, under half of the missing clones reflect an unresolved V gene, and the others are unexplained. V, J and clone size were drawn from that table, and D and trimming were deduced from the DNA. The sample records about 140,000 clones, roughly 80% of which are singletons. In total, the top ten clones hold 5.5% of the sample.

This sample is part of a study of blood T cell repertoires in COVID-19 (dated by TCRdb to about 2020). The study in broad terms: Samples covering the acute and convalescent phases of COVID-19 were provided by collaborators in the United States, Italy and Spain. The material from the prospective study consisted of cDNA or gDNA derived from T cells, B-cell-depleted T cells, or PBMCs. Subjects who had been exposed to COVID-19, were actively infected with it, or had recovered from it provided the deeply sampled blood TCRbeta repertoires that made up the dataset. The repertoires were made available in a free public database intended to serve as a resource for research on the immune response to SARS-CoV-2. The samples were drawn from the first 160 participants of the ongoing ImmuneRACE study and from 950 to 1,500 subjects provided by 6 global collaborators. Sample metadata almost always included a de-identified subject ID, COVID-19 status, age in years and sex. Where available, HLA class I and class II types were taken from metadata supplied by the sample provider and were not determined by assay-based typing. On the study overall, not on this receptor specifically: The amount of clinical and demographic metadata varied by source and participant and was provided uncurated.

The CDR3 holds 12 amino acids from the cysteine to the phenylalanine. Just the 36-base CDR3 DNA is kept, in frame starting at base 1. Per the germline V gene (reference sequence), LGHDT is the CDR1 and YNNKEL is the CDR2. V is clipped by 5 bases and J by 4 bases, and the sequence between their germline boundaries is 8 bases long. This receptor was taken from a man aged 35 to 55 with acute COVID-19. The sequenced sample was PBMCs or T cells enriched from blood (not recorded which). The chain is made from TRBV3-1 (or the pseudogene TRBV3-2) and TRBJ1-2; a tentative D match to TRBD1 spans 6 bases. The CDR3 sequence is CASSGGAYGYTF. The DNA is as follows: TGTGCCAGCAGCGGGGGGGCCTATGGCTACACCTTC.